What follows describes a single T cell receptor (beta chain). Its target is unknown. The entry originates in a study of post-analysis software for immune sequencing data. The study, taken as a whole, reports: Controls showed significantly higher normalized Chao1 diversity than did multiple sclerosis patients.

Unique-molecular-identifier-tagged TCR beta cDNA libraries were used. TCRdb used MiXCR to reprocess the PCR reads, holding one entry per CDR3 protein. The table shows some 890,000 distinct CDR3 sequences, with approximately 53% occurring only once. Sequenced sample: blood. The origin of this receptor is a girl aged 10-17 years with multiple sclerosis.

The CDR3 loop is CASSWGSGPTDTQYF. The CDR3 DNA follows: TGCGCCAGCAGCTGGGGCTCCGGGCCCACAGATACGCAGTATTTT. The chain recombines TRBV5-1 with TRBJ2-3, with D perhaps TRBD1 (5 bases). V lost 3 bases and J lost 2, with 13 bases in between. Germline assignment: CDR1 SGHRS and CDR2 YFSETQ. The CDR3 extends over 15 amino acids.